This TCR beta chain was identified during a study of CD8 T cells in ankylosing spondylitis. Study conclusions and caveats: Disease-associated clones were reportedly significantly overrepresented in matched ankylosing spondylitis synovial fluid.

TCRdb ran MiXCR on the 5' RACE reads and lists one entry per CDR3 protein. This table holds about 400,000 distinct CDR3 sequences, 20% found once. Germline V lookup: CDR1 SGDLS, CDR2 YYNGEE. The CDR3 sequence is 15 residues long. Trimming shortened V by 0 bases and J by 2 bases, and 10 bases separated the two germline ends. Comments on this clonotype: Its specificity is unknown.

The sample was blood, either unsorted or a sorted T cell fraction (not recorded which). V and J are TRBV9 and TRBJ2-3; D unclear. This receptor was obtained from a male donor with ankylosing spondylitis or in good health (not recorded which). The CDR3 coding sequence is TGTGCCAGCAGCGTAGTGGGCAGGACCACAGATACGCAGTATTTT. Protein: CASSVVGRTTDTQYF.